The present TCR beta chain was sequenced within a study of technical replicates of blood from a few donors. The table came from immunoSEQ multiplex PCR; TCRdb's copy has only in-frame clones and leaves some out. The table records about 79,000 clones, 80% to 95% of them present only once. The source of this sequence is a human donor in good health. Some clones in this sample may be carry-over from other donors' samples. The sequencing input was T cells isolated from PBMCs.

CDR3 region: CASSQGLAYLNEQFF. The CDR3, as DNA: TGTGCCAGCAGCCAGGGACTAGCTTACTTGAATGAGCAGTTCTTC. The chain carries TRBV4-2 and TRBJ2-1; 9 bases map to TRBD2. The CDR3 is 15 amino acids. V shed 3 bases, J shed 7 bases, and the junction held 7 bases outside the gene matches. CDR1 LGHNA and CDR2 YNFKEQ come from the germline V gene.